The next 23 T cell receptor beta chains were all read from a single sample in a study of beta chain features in type 1 diabetes. The authors reverse transcribed all of the isolated RNA, so sequencing captured expressed TCRB transcripts. Profiled with immunoSEQ multiplex PCR; TCRdb holds only in-frame clones, not every one. The sample has around 600,000 clones, roughly an eighth seen once. These receptors have no known antigen. General study points: All four CD4+ subsets from Type 1 diabetes patients carried moderately but significantly shorter TCRB CDR3s.

Sequenced input: naive CD4+ T cells from blood. The origin of the receptors is a man aged 25-45 years with type 1 diabetes.

The chain employs TRBV10-1 and TRBJ2-5; 8 bases match TRBD1. This CDR3 region has 15 residues. V lost 2 bases to trimming and J lost 5 bases; unmatched junction nucleotides: 7. Germline V gene sequence: CDR1 WNHNN, CDR2 SYGVQD (reference sequence). CDR3 in DNA: TGCGCCAGCAGTGAGAGGACAGGGCGCCGGGAGACCCAGTACTTC. Its translation: CASSERTGRRETQYF.

This clone was picked up one time. The chain links TRBV30 to TRBJ1-5, with D possibly being TRBD1 (5 bases). The CDR3 spans 16 residues. The germline V gene has CDR1 GTSNPN and CDR2 SVGIG (reference sequence). The V gene lost 3 bases and the J gene lost 3 bases, with 18 bases spanning the gap. The CDR3 DNA follows: TGTGCCTGGAGGGGCCTGGGGCCCAAGAACAATCAGCCCCAGCATTTT. It specifies CAWRGLGPKNNQPQHF. The whole variable domain, filled in from reference TRBV30 and TRBJ1-5, reads SQTIHQWPATLVQPVGSPLSLECTVEGTSNPNLYWYRQAAGRGLQLLFYSVGIGQISSEVPQNLSASRPQDRQFILSSKKLLLSDSGFYLCAWRGLGPKNNQPQHFGDGTRLSIL.

This clone turned up a few times. V is TRBV18 and J is TRBJ1-2; D gene unclear. CDR3 length equals 13 residues. Trimming stripped 0 bases from V and 7 bases from J, with 9 bases between. Germline-derived CDR1 and CDR2 are KGHSH and LQKENI. The CDR3 DNA reads as TGTGCCAGCTCACCACCTGATATCGCTGGCTACACCTTC. Encoded protein: CASSPPDIAGYTF.

J is TRBJ2-1 and V is TRBV9; D gene unclear. CDR1 SGDLS and CDR2 YYNGEE come from the germline V gene. V was clipped by 0 bases and J by 6 bases, with 10 bases between them. The CDR3 contains 14 residues. The CDR3 DNA follows: TGTGCCAGCAGCGTAGAGGGAATTTCCAATGAGCAGTTCTTC. Translated, it gives CASSVEGISNEQFF. Drawing the rest from reference TRBV9 and TRBJ2-1, the complete variable domain is DSGVTQTPKHLITATGQRVTLRCSPRSGDLSVYWYQQSLDQGLQFLIQYYNGEERAKGNILERFSAQQFPDLHSELNLSSLELGDSALYFCASSVEGISNEQFFGPGTRLTVL.

This clone was observed a handful of times. The CDR3 coding sequence is TGTGCCAGCAGTCCGGGACAGGGGAACACAGATACGCAGTATTTT. Protein: CASSPGQGNTDTQYF. J is TRBJ2-3 and V is TRBV6-4; 10 bases fit TRBD1. Germline CDR1 and CDR2: MRHNA and SNTAGT. CDR3 length: 15 amino acids. V lost 5 bases and J lost 2; bases outside the gene matches: 4.

The chain uses TRBV11-2 and TRBJ2-1; D is tentatively TRBD1 or TRBD2 (5 bases each). The CDR3 totals 15 residues. V was shortened by 0 bases and J by 3 bases, with 9 bases between the two germline ends. Germline CDR1 and CDR2: SGHAT and FQNNGV. The chain's CDR3 is CASSLEGDGYNEQFF. DNA of the CDR3: TGTGCCAGCAGCTTAGAGGGGGACGGCTACAATGAGCAGTTCTTC.

V gene TRBV6-5 combines with J gene TRBJ2-5; 7 positions agree with TRBD1. This CDR3 region has 15 residues. Looked up from germline, CDR1 is MNHEY and CDR2 is SVGAGI. V lost 6 bases to trimming and J lost 5 bases; unmatched junction nucleotides: 12. CDR3 in amino acids: CASRLTTGWDETQYF. DNA for the CDR3: TGTGCCAGCAGGTTAACGACAGGGTGGGACGAGACCCAGTACTTC.

This clone was picked up a small number of times. The sample holds other DNA sequences that translate to the same CDR3. The rearrangement joins TRBV9 to TRBJ2-7; maybe TRBD2 (6 bases). V was pared by 3 bases and J by 0 bases, with 7 bases between. Germline values: CDR1 SGDLS, CDR2 YYNGEE. The CDR3 totals 13 residues. The CDR3 region has the DNA TGTGCCAGCAGCGCCGGGAGCTCCTACGAGCAGTACTTC. It specifies CASSAGSSYEQYF.

This clone was detected a few times. The chain carries TRBV7-9 and TRBJ2-5; D gene uncertain. There are 13 residues in the CDR3. Between the trimmed V and J ends, which lost 5 bases and 6 bases, there was a span of 13 bases. CDR1 SEHNR and CDR2 FQNEAQ come from the germline V gene (reference sequence). The CDR3 DNA reads as TGTGCCAGCAGCCCGACGGGCGAAAAGACCCAGTACTTC. Translated, it gives CASSPTGEKTQYF.

V gene TRBV9 combines with J gene TRBJ1-2; D gene uncertain. The CDR3 loop spans 14 amino acids. Trimming left V 2 bases short and J 0 bases short, with 8 bases between. Germline CDR1 reads SGDLS; CDR2 reads YYNGEE. CDR3 in DNA: TGTGCCAGCAGCGTCACCGGGACTAACTATGGCTACACCTTC. Amino acids: CASSVTGTNYGYTF.

This clone was recorded a few times. The rearrangement links TRBV19 to TRBJ2-6; maybe TRBD1 (6 bases). The CDR3 covers 15 residues. Trimming removed 4 bases from V and 4 bases from J, with 11 bases in between. Germline V CDR1 and CDR2: LNHDA, SQIVND (reference sequence). CDR3 sequence reads: CASSSWTAGANVLTF. CDR3 DNA: TGTGCCAGTAGTAGTTGGACAGCCGGGGCCAACGTCCTGACTTTC.

The chain joins TRBV23-1 to TRBJ1-2, with D unclear. TRBV23-1 is an ORF, and what it does is uncertain. The CDR3 sequence is 15 residues long. V was trimmed by 6 bases and J by 3 bases, leaving 17 bases between them. The CDR3 spells CASSQERRPDYGYTF. CDR3 coding DNA: TGCGCCAGCAGCCAAGAGCGGAGGCCCGACTATGGCTACACCTTC.

The chain has TRBV2 and TRBJ1-5, with unresolved D. V was cut by 0 bases and J by 6 bases, with 3 bases left in between. This CDR3 comprises 12 residues. Germline V lookup: CDR1 SNHLY, CDR2 FYNNEI. The CDR3 loop is CASSEAVQPQHF. DNA for the CDR3: TGTGCCAGCAGTGAAGCGGTTCAGCCCCAGCATTTT.

This clone came up a few times. The V and J genes are TRBV7-3 and TRBJ2-1, with a tentative D call TRBD2 (5 bases). The CDR3 has 14 residues. In germline, CDR1 is SGHTA, CDR2 FQGTGA. Trimming took off 2 bases at V and 8 bases at J, with 13 bases between the two ends. The CDR3 region is CASSLQSGEDEQFF. The CDR3 coding sequence is TGTGCCAGCAGCTTACAGAGCGGCGAAGATGAGCAGTTCTTC.

The chain is built from TRBV28 and TRBJ2-3; TRBD2 might be the D (5 bases). Trimming left V 6 bases short and J 6 bases short, with 22 bases between. The germline V gene has CDR1 MDHEN and CDR2 SYDVKM. This CDR3 region has 16 residues. In nucleotides, the CDR3 is TGTGCCAGCAGCCCCAGCCCCGGACTTACGGTGGATACGCAGTATTTT. Translated: CASSPSPGLTVDTQYF.

This rearrangement joins TRBV7-9 to TRBJ1-3; D is perhaps TRBD1 (5 bases). CDR3 length equals 15 residues. Trimming shortened V by 1 base and J by 4 bases, and 11 bases separated the two germline ends. Germline CDR1 is SEHNR and CDR2 is FQNEAQ (reference sequence). Written as DNA, the CDR3 is TGTGCCAGCAGCTTAGGTCCCAGGGACGGAAACACCATATATTTT. It is translated as CASSLGPRDGNTIYF.

This clone was seen a handful of times. The V gene is TRBV18, the J gene TRBJ2-2, with D perhaps matching TRBD1 (6 bases). CDR3 length: 15 amino acids. V was shortened by 4 bases and J by 2 bases, with 11 bases between the two germline ends. Germline V CDR1 and CDR2: KGHSH, LQKENI. CDR3 in DNA: TGTGCCAGCTCACGGGGGACAACAAACACCGGGGAGCTGTTTTTT. Its translation is CASSRGTTNTGELFF.

This clone has only a few counts. The rearrangement links TRBV5-4 to TRBJ1-2; TRBD1 agrees at 8 bases. V lost 4 bases to trimming and J lost 6 bases; unmatched junction nucleotides: 8. Looked up from germline, CDR1 is SGHNT and CDR2 is YYREEE (reference sequence). The CDR3 sequence is 14 residues long. The DNA for the CDR3 is TGTGCCAGCAGCCTAGGACAGGGCTGGGATGGCTACACCTTC. Residues: CASSLGQGWDGYTF. Combining the CDR3 with reference TRBV5-4 and TRBJ1-2 gives the whole variable domain ETGVTQSPTHLIKTRGQQVTLRCSSQSGHNTVSWYQQALGQGPQFIFQYYREEENGRGNFPPRFSGLQFPNYSSELNVNALELDDSALYLCASSLGQGWDGYTFGSGTRLTVV.

This clone was counted between two and nine times. The chain combines TRBV2 with TRBJ1-1; D gene ambiguous. CDR1 SNHLY and CDR2 FYNNEI come from the germline V gene. V was pared by 1 base and J by 2 bases, with 5 bases between. The CDR3 is 13 amino acids. The CDR3 sequence: CASSEGANTEAFF. DNA of the CDR3: TGTGCCAGCAGTGAAGGGGCCAACACTGAAGCTTTCTTT.

The rearrangement links TRBV2 to TRBJ2-7; D is perhaps TRBD2 (7 bases). V gave up 4 bases and J gave up 2 bases, with 18 bases separating them. Germline V gene data show CDR1 as SNHLY and CDR2 as FYNNEI. CDR3 length: 16 amino acids. The CDR3 DNA follows: TGTGCCAGCAGTGGTTCCGGCGGGGGCCCTACCTACGAGCAGTACTTC. As protein: CASSGSGGGPTYEQYF.

In its sample, this clone was seen a few times. Other DNA sequences in this sample translate to the same CDR3. This chain uses TRBV28 with TRBJ1-2; a weak D match, TRBD1 (6 bases). The CDR3 covers 13 residues. The V gene's germline CDR1 is MDHEN and CDR2 SYDVKM. V was trimmed by 2 bases and J by 8 bases, leaving 12 bases between them. CDR3 residues: CASSLNRVYGYTF. DNA for the CDR3: TGTGCCAGCAGTTTAAACAGGGTCTACGGCTACACCTTC.

The chain recombines TRBV4-2 with TRBJ1-3; no clear D. Per germline, CDR1 LGHNA and CDR2 YNFKEQ. This CDR3 spans 16 amino acids. With 4 bases removed from V and 0 bases from J, the gap between germline ends came to 13 bases. Written as DNA, the CDR3 is TGTGCCAGCAGCCCATCAGACTGGGTCTCTGGAAACACCATATATTTT. Its protein product is CASSPSDWVSGNTIYF.

This clone was seen more than once but under ten times. J is TRBJ2-7 and V is TRBV10-3; TRBD1 aligns across 7 bases. The V gene's germline CDR1 is ENHRY and CDR2 SYGVKD. With V trimmed by 10 bases and J by 5 bases, 11 bases remained unmatched. CDR3 size: 13 residues. The CDR3 nucleotides read TGTGCCAGCAAGGGACAGACCCCTAACGAGCAGTACTTC. It encodes CASKGQTPNEQYF.